This TCR beta chain was sequenced for a study of blood T cell repertoires in COVID-19. On the study more broadly: The United States, Italy and Spain supplied acute and convalescent COVID-19 samples. T cells, B-cell-depleted T cells, or PBMCs supplied cDNA or gDNA.

In the source study's methods: How many nucleated cells were present was estimated from reference gene primer amplification. Measured with immunoSEQ multiplex PCR; TCRdb has only the in-frame clones, and not every one. The V and J calls and clone size were taken over from that table, and D and trimming were inferred from the DNA. The repertoire has 380,000 or so clones, roughly 90% of them found once; the top ten carry over 1%. The TCR comes from a man aged 40-49 years with acute or convalescent COVID-19. The source material was peripheral blood.

The CDR3 region has the DNA TGTGCCAGCACTCAGGGGGACAGACCAAACTATGGCTACACCTTC. It is translated as CASTQGDRPNYGYTF. The chain employs TRBV28 and TRBJ1-2; 7 nucleotides match TRBD1. Germline assignment: CDR1 MDHEN and CDR2 SYDVKM. The CDR3 runs to 15 residues. Trimming cost V 7 bases and J 2 bases; bases outside gene matches: 10.